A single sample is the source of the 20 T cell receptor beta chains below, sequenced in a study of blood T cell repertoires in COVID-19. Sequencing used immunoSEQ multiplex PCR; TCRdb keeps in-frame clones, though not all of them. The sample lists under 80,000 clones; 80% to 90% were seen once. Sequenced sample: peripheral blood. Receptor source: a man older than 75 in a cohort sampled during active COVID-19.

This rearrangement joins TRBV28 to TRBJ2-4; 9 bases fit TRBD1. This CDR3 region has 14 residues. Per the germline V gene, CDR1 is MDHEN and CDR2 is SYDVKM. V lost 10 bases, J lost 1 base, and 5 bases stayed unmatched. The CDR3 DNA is TGTGCCACCGTGACAGGGGGGGCCAAAAACATTCAGTACTTC. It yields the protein CATVTGGAKNIQYF.

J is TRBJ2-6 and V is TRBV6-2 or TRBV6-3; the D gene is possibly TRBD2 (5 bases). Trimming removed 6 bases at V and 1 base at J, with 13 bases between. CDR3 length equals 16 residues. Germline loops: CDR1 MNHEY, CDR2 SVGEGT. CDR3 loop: CASSPRGTSGANVLTF. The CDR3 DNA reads TGTGCCAGCAGCCCCCGGGGAACATCTGGGGCCAACGTCCTGACTTTC.

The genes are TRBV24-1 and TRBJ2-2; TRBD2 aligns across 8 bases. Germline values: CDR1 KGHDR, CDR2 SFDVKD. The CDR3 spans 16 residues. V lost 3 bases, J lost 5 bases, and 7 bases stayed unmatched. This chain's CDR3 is CATSDPHTGGTGELFF. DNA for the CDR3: TGTGCCACCAGTGATCCTCACACGGGAGGGACCGGGGAGCTGTTTTTT.

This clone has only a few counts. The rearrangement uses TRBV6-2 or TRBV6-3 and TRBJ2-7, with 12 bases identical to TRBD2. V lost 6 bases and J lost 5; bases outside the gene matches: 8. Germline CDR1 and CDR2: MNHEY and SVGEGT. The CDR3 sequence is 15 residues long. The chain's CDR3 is CASSPPSGGAHEQYF. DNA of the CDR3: TGTGCCAGCAGCCCGCCTAGCGGGGGGGCCCACGAGCAGTACTTC.

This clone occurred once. The CDR3 spells CASSQPRGEQYF. CDR3 DNA sequence: TGTGCCAGCAGCCAGCCCCGGGGAGAGCAGTATTTT. The chain carries TRBV3-1 (or the pseudogene TRBV3-2) and TRBJ2-3, with D possibly matching TRBD2 (5 bases). The CDR3 is 12 residues long. Germline V lookup: CDR1 LGHDT, CDR2 YNNKEL (reference sequence). Trimming cost V 3 bases and J 11 bases, with 12 bases left between them.

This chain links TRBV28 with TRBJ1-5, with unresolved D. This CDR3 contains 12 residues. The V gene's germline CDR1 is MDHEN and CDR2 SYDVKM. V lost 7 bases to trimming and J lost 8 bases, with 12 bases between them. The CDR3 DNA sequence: TGTGCCAGCACTGCGGAACCTGAGCCCCAGCATTTT. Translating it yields CASTAEPEPQHF.

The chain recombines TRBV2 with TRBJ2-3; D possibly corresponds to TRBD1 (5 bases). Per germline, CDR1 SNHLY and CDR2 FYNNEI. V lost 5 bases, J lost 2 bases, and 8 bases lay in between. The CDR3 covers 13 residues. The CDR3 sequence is CASSRGFTDTQYF. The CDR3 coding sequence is TGTGCCAGCAGTAGGGGTTTCACAGATACGCAGTATTTT.

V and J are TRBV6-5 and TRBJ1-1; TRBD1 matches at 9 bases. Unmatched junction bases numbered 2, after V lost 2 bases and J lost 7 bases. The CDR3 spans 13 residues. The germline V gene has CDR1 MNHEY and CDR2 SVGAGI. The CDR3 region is CASSYDRGDEAFF. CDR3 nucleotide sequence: TGTGCCAGCAGTTACGACAGGGGGGATGAAGCTTTCTTT.

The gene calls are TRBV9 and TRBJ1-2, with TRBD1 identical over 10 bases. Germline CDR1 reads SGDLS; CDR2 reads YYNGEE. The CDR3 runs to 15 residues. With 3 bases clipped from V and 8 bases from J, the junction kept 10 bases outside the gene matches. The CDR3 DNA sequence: TGTGCCAGCAGCGCCTGGGACAGGGGAACTGAGGGCTACACCTTC. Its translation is CASSAWDRGTEGYTF.

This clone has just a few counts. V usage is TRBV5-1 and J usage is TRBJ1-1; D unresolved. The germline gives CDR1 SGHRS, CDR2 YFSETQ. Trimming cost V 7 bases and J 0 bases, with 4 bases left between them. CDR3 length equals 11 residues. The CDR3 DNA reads TGCGCCAGCTCTCTGAACACTGAAGCTTTCTTT. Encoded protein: CASSLNTEAFF.

CDR3 residues: CASRPQGERQFF. The CDR3 DNA sequence: TGCGCCAGCAGACCGCAGGGGGAGCGGCAGTTCTTC. The chain carries TRBV5-1 and TRBJ2-1; 7 positions match TRBD1. The CDR3 length is 12 residues. Germline CDR1 SGHRS, CDR2 YFSETQ. Unmatched junction bases numbered 8, after V lost 5 bases and J lost 12 bases.

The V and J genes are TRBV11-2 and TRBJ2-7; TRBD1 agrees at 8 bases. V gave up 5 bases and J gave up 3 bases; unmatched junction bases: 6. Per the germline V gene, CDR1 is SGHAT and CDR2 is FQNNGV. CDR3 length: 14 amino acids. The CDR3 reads CASSPRQGNYEQYV. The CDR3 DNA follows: TGTGCCAGCAGCCCGCGACAGGGGAACTACGAGCAGTACGTC.

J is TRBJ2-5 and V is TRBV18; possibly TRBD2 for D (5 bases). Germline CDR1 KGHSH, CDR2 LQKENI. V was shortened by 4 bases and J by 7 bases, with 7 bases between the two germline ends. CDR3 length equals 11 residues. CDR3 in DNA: TGTGCCAGCTCACTCGAGGGGACCCAGTACTTC. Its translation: CASSLEGTQYF.

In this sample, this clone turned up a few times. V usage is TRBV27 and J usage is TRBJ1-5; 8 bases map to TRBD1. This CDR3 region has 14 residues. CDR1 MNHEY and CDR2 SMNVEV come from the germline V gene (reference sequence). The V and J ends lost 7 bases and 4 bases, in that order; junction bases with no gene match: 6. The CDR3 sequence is CASMLQGENQPQHF. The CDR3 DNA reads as TGTGCCAGCATGCTACAGGGGGAGAATCAGCCCCAGCATTTT.

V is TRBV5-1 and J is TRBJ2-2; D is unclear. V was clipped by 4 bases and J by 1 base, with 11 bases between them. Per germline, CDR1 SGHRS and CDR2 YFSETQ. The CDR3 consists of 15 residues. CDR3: CASSQAWKNTGELFF. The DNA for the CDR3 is TGCGCCAGCAGCCAGGCTTGGAAGAACACCGGGGAGCTGTTTTTT.

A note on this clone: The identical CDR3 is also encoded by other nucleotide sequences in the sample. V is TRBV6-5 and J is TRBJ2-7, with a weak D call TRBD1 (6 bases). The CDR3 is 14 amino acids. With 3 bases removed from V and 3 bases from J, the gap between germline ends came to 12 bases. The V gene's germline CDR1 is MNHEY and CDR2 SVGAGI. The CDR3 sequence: CASSYRQGYYEQYF. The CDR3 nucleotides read TGTGCCAGCAGTTATAGGCAGGGGTACTACGAGCAGTACTTC.

CDR3 region: CASSTGLAGGTDTQYF. CDR3 nucleotides: TGTGCCAGCAGCACGGGACTAGCGGGGGGCACAGATACGCAGTATTTT. J is TRBJ2-3 and V is TRBV7-9; TRBD2 matches 14 bases. The CDR3 is 16 amino acids. J gave up 1 base and V 5 bases, and 2 bases lay outside the gene matches. The germline V gene has CDR1 SEHNR and CDR2 FQNEAQ (reference sequence).

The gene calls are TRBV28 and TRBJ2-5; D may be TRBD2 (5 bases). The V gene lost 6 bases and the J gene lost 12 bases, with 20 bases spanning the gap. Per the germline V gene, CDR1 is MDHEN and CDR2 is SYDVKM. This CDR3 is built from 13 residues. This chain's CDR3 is CASSLSGPKTKYF. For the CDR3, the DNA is TGTGCCAGCAGCTTAAGCGGCCCGAAGACAAAGTACTTC.

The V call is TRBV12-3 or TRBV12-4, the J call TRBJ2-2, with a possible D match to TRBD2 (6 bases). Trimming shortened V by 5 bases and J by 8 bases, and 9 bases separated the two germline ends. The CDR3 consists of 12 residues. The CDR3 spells CASSKSGGELFF. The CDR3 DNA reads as TGTGCCAGCAGTAAAAGCGGGGGGGAGCTGTTTTTT.

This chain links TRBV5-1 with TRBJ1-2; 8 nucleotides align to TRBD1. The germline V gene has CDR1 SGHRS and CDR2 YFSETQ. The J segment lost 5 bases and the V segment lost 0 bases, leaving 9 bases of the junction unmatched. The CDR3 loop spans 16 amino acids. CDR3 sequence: CASSLDPDRATYGYTF. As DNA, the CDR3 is TGCGCCAGCAGCTTGGACCCGGACAGGGCCACTTATGGCTACACCTTC.